This entry lists 26 T cell receptor beta chains sequenced from one sample in a study of T cells after yellow fever vaccination. TCRdb re-called the 5' RACE reads through MiXCR, storing one row per CDR3 protein. The data contain some 340,000 distinct CDR3 sequences, around 10% of them singletons. Sequenced material: CD4+ T cells sorted from PBMCs, taken 45 days after the yellow fever booster vaccination. These receptors originate from a man between 18 and 35 years old who received the YFV17D yellow fever vaccine.

This clonotype was observed a handful of times. The rearrangement joins TRBV7-2 to TRBJ2-5; D gene unclear. The CDR3 runs to 15 residues. Looked up from germline, CDR1 is SGHTA and CDR2 is FQGNSA. V was clipped by 5 bases and J by 7 bases, with 20 bases between them. The DNA for the CDR3 is TGTGCCAGCAGCCCCCGGCAGGTCCGATCTGGGACCCAGTACTTC. This encodes CASSPRQVRSGTQYF.

This sequence joins TRBV12-3 or TRBV12-4 and TRBJ1-1; TRBD1 matches 10 bases. The CDR3 runs to 14 residues. With 6 bases clipped from V and 3 bases from J, the junction kept 4 bases outside the gene matches. The CDR3 DNA sequence: TGTGCCAGCAGGCCGGACAGGGGGTACACTGAAGCTTTCTTT. As protein: CASRPDRGYTEAFF.

The sample holds a few counts of this clonotype. The CDR3 sequence: CASSGRATSYEQYF. The DNA for the CDR3 is TGTGCCAGCAGTGGCCGGGCGACCTCCTACGAGCAGTACTTC. The V gene is TRBV6-1, the J gene TRBJ2-7, with D hard to call. The length of the CDR3 is 14 residues. Trimming cost V 4 bases and J 0 bases, with 10 bases left between them. The germline V gene encodes CDR1 MNHNS and CDR2 SASEGT.

In this sample, this clonotype turned up a few times. The chain combines TRBV5-1 with TRBJ2-5, with D maybe TRBD2 (6 bases). Germline V gene lookup returns CDR1 SGHRS and CDR2 YFSETQ. This CDR3 is built from 14 residues. V was pared by 4 bases and J by 4 bases, with 14 bases between. CDR3 sequence reads: CASSHRDFRETQYF. CDR3 nucleotides: TGCGCCAGCAGCCACCGGGACTTTCGAGAGACCCAGTACTTC.

The V and J genes are TRBV5-1 and TRBJ1-2; D uncertain. With 0 bases removed from V and 8 bases from J, the gap between germline ends came to 17 bases. Germline values: CDR1 SGHRS, CDR2 YFSETQ. This CDR3 has 15 amino acids. CDR3: CASSLEATLSSGYTF. CDR3 nucleotide sequence: TGCGCCAGCAGCTTGGAGGCCACTTTAAGCTCCGGCTACACCTTC.

This chain links TRBV7-6 with TRBJ2-2, with D perhaps matching TRBD1 (5 bases). The CDR3 is made up of 16 amino acids. The germline V gene has CDR1 SGHVS and CDR2 FNYEAQ. V lost 5 bases, J lost 4 bases, and 17 bases lay in between. CDR3 residues: CASSRSRVRGTGELFF. Written as DNA, the CDR3 is TGTGCCAGCAGCCGATCCAGGGTACGCGGCACCGGGGAGCTGTTTTTT.

This clonotype was detected a few times. The chain recombines TRBV6-5 with TRBJ2-1, with 10 bases identical to TRBD1. The trim removed 2 bases at V and 7 bases at J, leaving 11 bases unmatched. The CDR3 is 17 amino acids. Germline assignment: CDR1 MNHEY and CDR2 SVGAGI. The DNA of the CDR3 is TGTGCCAGCAGTTACCTAGGGATGGGACAGGGGACAAATGAGCAGTTCTTC. This gives the protein CASSYLGMGQGTNEQFF.

This clonotype was counted a few times. The rearrangement uses TRBV20-1 and TRBJ1-1; D ambiguous. The CDR3 has 14 amino acids. Germline CDR1 DFQATT, CDR2 SNEGSKA (reference sequence). Between the trimmed V and J ends, which lost 2 bases and 5 bases, there was a span of 15 bases. CDR3 in amino acids: CSARQPGPGTEAFF. The DNA for the CDR3 is TGCAGTGCTAGACAGCCGGGCCCGGGAACTGAAGCTTTCTTT.

This sequence joins TRBV5-1 and TRBJ2-1; D is unresolved. Deletions cut 7 bases from V and 8 bases from J, with 10 bases between. This CDR3 region has 11 residues. Germline loops: CDR1 SGHRS, CDR2 YFSETQ. Written as DNA, the CDR3 is TGCGCCAGCTCGGACGGCGATGAGCAGTTCTTC. It translates to CASSDGDEQFF.

The rearrangement links TRBV11-2 to TRBJ1-4; perhaps TRBD1 as D (5 bases). Trimming removed 1 base from V and 4 bases from J, with 10 bases in between. Germline-derived CDR1 and CDR2 are SGHAT and FQNNGV. The CDR3 is 15 residues long. The CDR3 spells CASSLGAGSNEKLFF. As DNA, the CDR3 is TGTGCCAGCAGCTTAGGGGCAGGGAGTAATGAAAAACTGTTTTTT. Together with reference TRBV11-2 and TRBJ1-4, the CDR3 gives the full variable domain: EAGVAQSPRYKIIEKRQSVAFWCNPISGHATLYWYQQILGQGPKLLIQFQNNGVVDDSQLPKDRFSAERLKGVDSTLKIQPAKLEDSAVYLCASSLGAGSNEKLFFGSGTQLSVL.

This clonotype has only a few counts. V usage is TRBV5-1 and J usage is TRBJ2-3; D ambiguous. Germline V CDR1 and CDR2: SGHRS, YFSETQ. Trimming shortened V by 4 bases and J by 2 bases, and 11 bases separated the two germline ends. The CDR3 runs 14 residues. CDR3 nucleotide sequence: TGCGCCAGCAGCGAAGACCCGAACACAGATACGCAGTATTTT. This translates into CASSEDPNTDTQYF.

The rearrangement joins TRBV2 to TRBJ2-7; 7 bases match TRBD2. The ends lost 9 bases at V and 2 bases at J; junction bases unmatched: 1. This CDR3 is 11 amino acids long. Germline CDR1 SNHLY, CDR2 FYNNEI. The CDR3 loop reads CARGRAYEQYF. CDR3 coding DNA: TGTGCCAGGGGGAGGGCCTACGAGCAGTACTTC.

This clonotype was recorded at least ten times. CDR3 DNA sequence: TGCGCCAGCAGCCTGGCCCGTCTAGCGGGGGGCCACAATGAGCAGTTCTTC. Translated: CASSLARLAGGHNEQFF. V is TRBV5-1 and J is TRBJ2-1; 11 nucleotides align to TRBD2. Germline assignment: CDR1 SGHRS and CDR2 YFSETQ. The CDR3 covers 17 residues. V trimming: 4 bases; J trimming: 5 bases; junction bases outside the gene matches: 11.

This clonotype was counted a few times. The chain joins TRBV27 to TRBJ1-6; no definite D call. The germline CDR1 and CDR2 sequences are MNHEY and SMNVEV (reference sequence). The CDR3 is 13 residues long. Trimming took off 3 bases at V and 7 bases at J, with 7 bases between the two ends. CDR3 bases: TGTGCCAGCAGTTTTACAGCAAATTCACCCCTCCACTTT. Protein product: CASSFTANSPLHF.

Only a few counts were recorded for this clonotype. V usage is TRBV6-1 and J usage is TRBJ1-1, with D perhaps TRBD1 (5 bases). Trimming removed 0 bases at V and 5 bases at J, with 28 bases between. Germline CDR1 MNHNS, CDR2 SASEGT. The CDR3 runs 20 residues. The CDR3 DNA reads TGTGCCAGCAGTGAAGCGCTTCCATTACGCCGGGGGAAGAGTGCGACTGAAGCTTTCTTT. Its protein product is CASSEALPLRRGKSATEAFF.

The V call is TRBV20-1, the J call TRBJ2-7; D is ambiguous. The germline V gene encodes CDR1 DFQATT and CDR2 SNEGSKA (reference sequence). The CDR3 is 11 residues long. V was pared by 3 bases and J by 3 bases, with 6 bases between. The DNA for the CDR3 is TGCAGTGCTAGTGACCACTACGAGCAGTACTTC. It codes for CSASDHYEQYF.

The chain has TRBV4-3 and TRBJ1-4; 9 bases match TRBD1. Germline V lookup: CDR1 LGHNA, CDR2 YSLEER. The length of the CDR3 is 17 residues. V lost 2 bases to trimming and J lost 8 bases; unmatched junction nucleotides: 12. The CDR3: CASSQQPRQGGREKLFF. DNA of the CDR3: TGCGCCAGCAGCCAACAACCGCGACAGGGGGGACGAGAAAAACTGTTTTTT.

This clonotype was observed a handful of times. A junction boundary mismatches the germline segment, possibly from a read error. The rearrangement uses TRBV4-1 and TRBJ1-2; 10 bases map to TRBD1. There are 15 residues in the CDR3. Germline V gene sequence: CDR1 MGHRA, CDR2 YSYEKL. The CDR3 protein is CASRQGQGPGYGYTF. The CDR3, as DNA: TGCGCCAGCAGACAGGGACAGGGGCCTGGCTATGGCTACACATTC.

The CDR3 region has the DNA TGTGCCACCAGCAGAGGCCCAGGCTCCTACGAGCAGTACGTC. Translation gives CATSRGPGSYEQYV. The chain combines TRBV15 with TRBJ2-7; D unresolved. Trimming stripped 1 base from V and 0 bases from J, with 7 bases between. Germline CDR1 and CDR2: LNHNV and YYDKDF (reference sequence). This CDR3 comprises 14 residues.

This chain joins TRBV5-5 and TRBJ2-2; TRBD1 might be the D (6 bases). Germline loops: CDR1 SGHKS, CDR2 YYEKEE (reference sequence). The CDR3 contains 16 residues. The V end was cut by 4 bases, the J end by 0 bases, with 13 bases between. This CDR3 reads CASSRTGSTNTGELFF. The DNA for the CDR3 is TGTGCCAGCAGCCGTACAGGGAGTACGAACACCGGGGAGCTGTTTTTT.

The chain joins TRBV6-1 to TRBJ1-1; D perhaps matches TRBD1 (5 bases). Germline CDR1 is MNHNS and CDR2 is SASEGT. V lost 4 bases and J lost 4, with 7 bases in between. This CDR3 comprises 12 residues. The CDR3 loop is CASSGGTTEAFF. The CDR3 DNA reads TGTGCCAGCAGTGGGGGGACCACTGAAGCTTTCTTT.

This clonotype turned up a few times. This rearrangement joins TRBV4-3 to TRBJ2-7, with no clear D. The V end lost 0 bases, the J end lost 3 bases, and 12 bases lay between the germline ends. Looked up from germline, CDR1 is LGHNA and CDR2 is YSLEER. This CDR3 is 15 amino acids long. The CDR3 region is CASSQDGGRLYEQYV. For the CDR3, the DNA is TGCGCCAGCAGCCAAGATGGTGGGCGGCTCTACGAGCAGTACGTC.

This clonotype appeared a few times. The J gene is TRBJ2-2, the V gene TRBV20-1; D uncertain. CDR1 DFQATT and CDR2 SNEGSKA come from the germline V gene (reference sequence). There are 13 residues in the CDR3. CDR3 sequence (DNA): TGCACCAGCAAGAAGGGTACCACCGGGGAGCTGTTTTTT. Its protein product is CTSKKGTTGELFF.

The chain has TRBV5-5 and TRBJ1-2; D gene uncertain. The CDR3 contains 13 residues. CDR1 SGHKS and CDR2 YYEKEE come from the germline V gene (reference sequence). V was pared by 0 bases and J by 4 bases, with 7 bases between. The CDR3 protein is CASSLDSVYGYTF. As DNA, the CDR3 is TGTGCCAGCAGCTTGGACTCGGTCTATGGCTACACCTTC.

There are many counts of this clonotype. This sequence joins TRBV2 and TRBJ2-7; 10 positions agree with TRBD2. The junction had 2 bases not matched to a gene; V was cut back by 4 bases and J by 2 bases. Per the germline V gene, CDR1 is SNHLY and CDR2 is FYNNEI. CDR3 length: 14 amino acids. The CDR3 region is CASSVSGGTYEQYF. The DNA of the CDR3 is TGTGCCAGCAGTGTTAGCGGGGGGACCTACGAGCAGTACTTC.

The chain uses TRBV14 and TRBJ1-6; perhaps TRBD1 as D (5 bases). The CDR3 runs 14 residues. Per the germline V gene, CDR1 is SGHDN and CDR2 is FVKESK. V was shortened by 1 base and J by 13 bases, with 14 bases between the two germline ends. CDR3 loop: CASSQAPRVAPLHF. In DNA, the CDR3 is TGTGCCAGCAGCCAAGCCCCCAGGGTCGCCCCCCTCCACTTT.